This T cell receptor (beta chain) was captured by sequencing in a study of blood T cell repertoires in COVID-19. CDR3 length equals 14 residues. The trim removed 2 bases at V and 2 bases at J, leaving 2 bases unmatched. Germline assignment: CDR1 MNHEY and CDR2 SVGAGI. Measured with immunoSEQ multiplex PCR; TCRdb has only the in-frame clones, and not every one. The sample records about 260,000 clones, about 88% being singletons. The receptor's source is a man in his fifties or sixties who had recovered from COVID-19. Sequenced input: peripheral blood. V usage is TRBV6-5 and J usage is TRBJ2-5; TRBD1 matches at 7 bases. CDR3 in amino acids: CASSYTGQQETQYF. Here the CDR3 DNA reads TGTGCCAGCAGTTACACGGGACAGCAAGAGACCCAGTACTTC.